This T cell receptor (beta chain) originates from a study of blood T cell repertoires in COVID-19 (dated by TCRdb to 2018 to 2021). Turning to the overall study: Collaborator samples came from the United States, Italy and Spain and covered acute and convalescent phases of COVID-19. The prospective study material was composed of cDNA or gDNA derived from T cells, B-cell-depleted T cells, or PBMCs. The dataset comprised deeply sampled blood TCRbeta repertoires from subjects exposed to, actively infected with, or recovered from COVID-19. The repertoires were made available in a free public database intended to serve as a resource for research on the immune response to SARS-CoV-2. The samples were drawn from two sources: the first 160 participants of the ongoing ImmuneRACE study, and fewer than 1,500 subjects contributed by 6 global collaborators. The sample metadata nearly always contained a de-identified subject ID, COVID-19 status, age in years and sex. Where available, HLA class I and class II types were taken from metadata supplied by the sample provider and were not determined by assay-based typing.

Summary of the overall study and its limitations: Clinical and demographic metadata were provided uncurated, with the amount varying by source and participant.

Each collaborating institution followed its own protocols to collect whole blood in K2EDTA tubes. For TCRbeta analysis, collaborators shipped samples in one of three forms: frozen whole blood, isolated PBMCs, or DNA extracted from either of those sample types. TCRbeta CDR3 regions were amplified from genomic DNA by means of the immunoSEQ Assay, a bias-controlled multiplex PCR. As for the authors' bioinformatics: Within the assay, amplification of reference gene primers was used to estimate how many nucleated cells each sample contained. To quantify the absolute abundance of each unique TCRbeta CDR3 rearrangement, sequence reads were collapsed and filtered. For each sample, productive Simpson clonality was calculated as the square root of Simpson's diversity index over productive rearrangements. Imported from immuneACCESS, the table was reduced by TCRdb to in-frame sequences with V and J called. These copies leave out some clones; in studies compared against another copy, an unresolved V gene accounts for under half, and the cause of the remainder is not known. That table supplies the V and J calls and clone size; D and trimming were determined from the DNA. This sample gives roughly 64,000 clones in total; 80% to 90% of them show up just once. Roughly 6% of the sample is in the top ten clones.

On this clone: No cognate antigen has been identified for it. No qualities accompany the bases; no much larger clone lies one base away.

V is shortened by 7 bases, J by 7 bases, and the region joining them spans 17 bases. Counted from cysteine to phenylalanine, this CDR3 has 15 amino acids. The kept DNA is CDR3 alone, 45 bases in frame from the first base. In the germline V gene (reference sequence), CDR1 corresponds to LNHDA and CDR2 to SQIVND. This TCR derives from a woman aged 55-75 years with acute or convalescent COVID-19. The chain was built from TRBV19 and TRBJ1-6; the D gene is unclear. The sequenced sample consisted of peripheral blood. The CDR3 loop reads CASNLRRGLNSPLHF. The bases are TGTGCCAGTAACCTCCGGAGAGGTTTAAATTCACCCCTCCACTTT. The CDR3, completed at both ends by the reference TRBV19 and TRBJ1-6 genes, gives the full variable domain DGGITQSPKYLFRKEGQNVTLSCEQNLNHDAMYWYRQDPGQGLRLIYYSQIVNDFQKGDIAEGYSVSREKKESFPLTVTSAQKNPTAFYLCASNLRRGLNSPLHFGNGTRLTVT.